This TCR beta chain is from a study of blood T cell repertoires in COVID-19. Study-wide background: The origin of the acute and convalescent COVID-19 samples was the United States, Italy and Spain. The analysed material was cDNA or gDNA that came from T cells, B-cell-depleted T cells, or PBMCs.

Trimming took off 5 bases at V and 2 bases at J, with 17 bases between the two ends. There are 16 residues in the CDR3. Germline loops: CDR1 SGHVS, CDR2 FNYEAQ. Sequencing was performed with immunoSEQ multiplex PCR; in TCRdb, only in-frame clones are kept and a portion is missing. The top ten hold about 10% of the sample, which has some 190,000 clones, roughly 85% seen once. The origin of this receptor is a human donor with active or convalescent COVID-19. The donor label of this sample is uncertain. The chain is built from TRBV7-6 and TRBJ2-3; maybe TRBD1 (6 bases). Material for sequencing was peripheral blood. The CDR3 spells CASSPQTGLDTDTQYF. CDR3 nucleotide sequence: TGTGCCAGCAGCCCACAGACAGGTTTAGACACAGATACGCAGTATTTT.